The 28 T cell receptor beta chains presented below share a single source sample, sequenced in a study of breast tumors, draining lymph nodes, adjacent tissues. TCRdb called the multiplex PCR reads again in MiXCR, with one record for every CDR3 protein. This table has 150,000 to 200,000 distinct CDR3 sequences, roughly 30% appearing once. Axillary draining lymph nodes of breast cancer patients supplied the node samples. The sample consisted of axillary lymph node tissue. The receptors derive from a female donor with breast cancer. Some clones in this sample may be carry-over from other donors' samples.

Remarks on this clonotype: This may come from a read error, since a much larger clone is one base off. This rearrangement joins TRBV20-1 to TRBJ2-2; maybe TRBD2 (6 bases). The V gene's germline CDR1 is DFQATT and CDR2 SNEGSKA (reference sequence). The CDR3 consists of 14 residues. CDR3 protein: CSAPAGGNTAELFF. The CDR3 region has the DNA TGCAGTGCCCCTGCGGGCGGGAACACCGCGGAGCTGTTTTTT.

This clonotype has at least ten counts. The chain couples TRBV7-9 to TRBJ2-3, with 7 bases matching TRBD2. CDR1 SEHNR and CDR2 FQNEAQ come from the germline V gene (reference sequence). Losses at the gene ends were 5 bases for V and 7 bases for J; bases not matched to a gene: 6. The CDR3 runs 13 residues. CDR3 loop: CASSPGEGHTQYF. The CDR3 region has the DNA TGTGCCAGCAGCCCGGGGGAGGGACATACGCAGTATTTT.

A few counts support this clonotype. An end of the junction differs from the germline gene, which may be a read error. The rearrangement uses TRBV6-2 or TRBV6-3 and TRBJ1-2; no clear D. Germline CDR1 reads MNHEY; CDR2 reads SVGEGT. This CDR3 spans 14 amino acids. The CDR3 sequence is CASSHSTRNYGYTF. The CDR3 coding sequence is TGTGCCAGCAGTCACTCGACTCGGAACTATGGCTACACCTTC.

By its share, this clonotype is medium-sized (0.01 to 0.1%). The chain combines TRBV15 with TRBJ2-7; D may be TRBD1 or TRBD2 (5 bases each). The length of the CDR3 is 14 residues. Germline V lookup: CDR1 LNHNV, CDR2 YYDKDF (reference sequence). Trimming removed 1 base at V and 7 bases at J, with 14 bases between. In DNA form, the CDR3 reads TGTGCCACCAGCAGAGTCGGAGTAGAGGGGGAGCAGTACTTC. Protein: CATSRVGVEGEQYF.

This clonotype was picked up many times. The DNA for the CDR3 is TGTGCCAGCAGCGTAGGACAGGGGAATAATTCACCCCTCCACTTT. This translates into CASSVGQGNNSPLHF. The chain joins TRBV7-3 to TRBJ1-6; 9 bases fit TRBD1. The CDR3 sequence is 15 residues long. The germline V gene encodes CDR1 SGHTA and CDR2 FQGTGA. With 5 bases clipped from V and 5 bases from J, the junction kept 4 bases outside the gene matches.

This clonotype was seen repeatedly, ten times or more. V is TRBV9 and J is TRBJ2-7; a weak D match, TRBD2 (5 bases). The CDR3 extends over 16 amino acids. Trimming left V 0 bases short and J 0 bases short, with 13 bases between. The V gene's germline CDR1 is SGDLS and CDR2 YYNGEE. The CDR3 sequence: CASSVGEWESSYEQYF. For the CDR3, the DNA is TGTGCCAGCAGCGTAGGGGAGTGGGAGAGCTCCTACGAGCAGTACTTC. Based on the CDR3 plus reference TRBV9 and TRBJ2-7, the full variable domain is DSGVTQTPKHLITATGQRVTLRCSPRSGDLSVYWYQQSLDQGLQFLIQYYNGEERAKGNILERFSAQQFPDLHSELNLSSLELGDSALYFCASSVGEWESSYEQYFGPGTRLTVT.

At least ten counts were recorded for this clonotype. This rearrangement joins TRBV13 to TRBJ2-7, with 9 nucleotides matching TRBD2. In germline, CDR1 is PRHDT, CDR2 FYEKMQ (reference sequence). The CDR3 runs 16 residues. Trimming removed 5 bases from V and 2 bases from J; junction bases left unmatched: 10. The CDR3 DNA is TGTGCCAGCAGCCCCGTCGGGACTAGCACTCCCTACGAGCAGTACTTC. Encoded protein: CASSPVGTSTPYEQYF. Looking up the rest from reference TRBV13 and TRBJ2-7 gives the full variable domain: AAGVIQSPRHLIKEKRETATLKCYPIPRHDTVYWYQQGPGQDPQFLISFYEKMQSDKGSIPDRFSAQQFSDYHSELNMSSLELGDSALYFCASSPVGTSTPYEQYFGPGTRLTVT.

In the case of this clonotype: This sequence may be a read error, since a much larger clone differs from it by one base. The rearrangement links TRBV7-8 to TRBJ2-5; 8 bases are a match to TRBD2. CDR1 is SGHVS, CDR2 FQNEAQ, per germline. The CDR3 is made up of 15 amino acids. The CDR3 nucleotides read TGTGTCAGCATCTTAGTACGGGGGGGACAAGAGACCCAGTACTTC. As protein: CVSILVRGGQETQYF.

This chain connects TRBV2 to TRBJ2-1, with 7 bases aligning to TRBD2. Germline lookup yields CDR1 SNHLY and CDR2 FYNNEI. With V trimmed by 3 bases and J by 3 bases, 14 bases remained unmatched. The CDR3 loop spans 18 amino acids. CDR3 sequence (DNA): TGTGCCAGCAGTGAGTTGGCGGGGGAGGGTGGGAACTACAATGAGCAGTTCTTC. This encodes CASSELAGEGGNYNEQFF.

This clonotype was recorded a few times. The rearrangement uses TRBV28 and TRBJ2-3; 7 nucleotides agree with TRBD1. Losses at the gene ends were 5 bases for V and 3 bases for J; bases not matched to a gene: 11. Germline V lookup: CDR1 MDHEN, CDR2 SYDVKM. This CDR3 is built from 16 residues. CDR3 sequence (DNA): TGTGCCAGCAGTGCCCCCGACAGGGCGGGTACAGATACGCAGTATTTT. This encodes CASSAPDRAGTDTQYF.

With respect to this clonotype: A read error may explain this, as a much larger clone is one base away. The chain recombines TRBV13 with TRBJ2-1; 11 bases fit TRBD2. Germline V CDR1 and CDR2: PRHDT, FYEKMQ (reference sequence). There are 15 residues in the CDR3. The CDR3 DNA sequence: TGTGCCAGCAGCTATAGCGGGAGGGCCGGGGGTGAGCAGTCCTTC. Protein product: CASSYSGRAGGEQSF.

This clonotype has only a few counts. This chain uses TRBV11-2 with TRBJ2-7; 7 bases map to TRBD2. The CDR3 is 18 residues long. Germline loops: CDR1 SGHAT, CDR2 FQNNGV. J gave up 7 bases and V 3 bases, and 21 bases lay outside the gene matches. The CDR3 sequence: CASSFNVPSAGTLLEQYF. CDR3 DNA: TGTGCCAGCAGCTTTAACGTTCCCTCAGCGGGAACCCTATTAGAGCAGTACTTC.

The chain has TRBV7-8 and TRBJ1-5, with TRBD1 matching over 9 bases. CDR1 and CDR2 from the germline V gene are SGHVS and FQNEAQ. V shed 1 base and J 4 bases; nucleotides not matched to a gene: 5. The length of the CDR3 is 16 residues. CDR3 protein: CASSLGDRVPNQPQHF. The CDR3, as DNA: TGTGCCAGCAGCTTAGGGGACAGGGTACCGAATCAGCCCCAGCATTTT.

This sequence joins TRBV18 and TRBJ2-4; maybe TRBD1 (5 bases). The CDR3 extends over 13 amino acids. V was clipped by 3 bases and J by 7 bases, with 10 bases between them. The V gene's germline CDR1 is KGHSH and CDR2 LQKENI. CDR3 loop: CASSPRRQNIQYF. The CDR3 DNA is TGTGCCAGCTCACCGCGCCGACAGAACATTCAGTACTTC.

Worth noting for this clonotype: One junction end does not reproduce the germline sequence, and a read error may be involved. The gene calls are TRBV2 and TRBJ1-5; 10 bases map to TRBD1. This CDR3 contains 17 residues. Germline V gene sequence: CDR1 SNHLY, CDR2 FYNNEI. CDR3 amino acids: CASSASGTGVPNQPRHF. CDR3 nucleotide sequence: TGTGCCAGCAGTGCCTCCGGGACAGGGGTTCCCAATCAGCCCCGGCATTTT.

This chain connects TRBV10-1 to TRBJ2-1, with a tentative D call TRBD2 (5 bases). The CDR3 runs 16 residues. Germline V lookup: CDR1 WNHNN, CDR2 SYGVQD (reference sequence). Trimming pared 3 bases from V and 4 bases from J, leaving 16 bases between. CDR3 sequence: CASSDTRRVNYNEQFF. The CDR3 region has the DNA TGCGCCAGCAGTGATACTAGGCGCGTCAATTACAATGAGCAGTTCTTC.

The chain uses TRBV20-1 and TRBJ1-2; TRBD1 matches at 9 bases. The ends lost 8 bases at V and 5 bases at J; junction bases unmatched: 6. CDR1 DFQATT and CDR2 SNEGSKA come from the germline V gene (reference sequence). This CDR3 region has 12 residues. CDR3: CSTEQGAYGYTF. CDR3 DNA: TGCAGTACGGAACAGGGGGCTTATGGCTACACCTTC.

Here the CDR3 reads CASSLAERDEKLFF. The DNA for the CDR3 is TGTGCCAGCAGCTTGGCCGAGAGGGATGAAAAACTGTTTTTT. The chain combines TRBV5-8 with TRBJ1-4; D is ambiguous. This CDR3 has 14 residues. V was clipped by 0 bases and J by 6 bases, with 9 bases between them. Germline V CDR1 and CDR2: SGHTS, YDEGEE.

Ten or more counts support this clonotype. The V gene is TRBV11-1, the J gene TRBJ2-2; either TRBD1 or TRBD2 may fit D (5 bases each). Trimming shortened V by 3 bases and J by 5 bases, and 10 bases separated the two germline ends. The CDR3 loop spans 14 amino acids. Germline V CDR1 and CDR2: SGHAT, FQDESV (reference sequence). CDR3 protein: CASSFRGGTGELFF. CDR3 in DNA: TGTGCCAGCAGCTTTCGTGGGGGAACCGGGGAGCTGTTTTTT.

At least ten counts were recorded for this clonotype. The chain has TRBV6-5 and TRBJ1-4; TRBD1 agrees at 8 bases. J lost 4 bases, V lost 2 bases, and 0 bases had no gene match. The CDR3 extends over 14 amino acids. Germline values: CDR1 MNHEY, CDR2 SVGAGI. The CDR3 here is CASSYDRGNEKLFF. In DNA form, the CDR3 reads TGTGCCAGCAGTTACGACAGGGGTAATGAAAAACTGTTTTTT.

Only a few counts were recorded for this clonotype. The V and J genes are TRBV19 and TRBJ2-4; 9 bases agree with TRBD2. The CDR3 length is 14 residues. Germline V gene sequence: CDR1 LNHDA, CDR2 SQIVND (reference sequence). V shed 5 bases, J shed 4 bases, and the junction held 3 bases outside the gene matches. This CDR3 is CASSHSGGKNIQYF. The CDR3 DNA sequence: TGTGCCAGTAGTCATAGCGGGGGAAAAAACATTCAGTACTTC. Based on the CDR3 plus reference TRBV19 and TRBJ2-4, the full variable domain is DGGITQSPKYLFRKEGQNVTLSCEQNLNHDAMYWYRQDPGQGLRLIYYSQIVNDFQKGDIAEGYSVSREKKESFPLTVTSAQKNPTAFYLCASSHSGGKNIQYFGAGTRLSVL.

The chain links TRBV3-1 to TRBJ2-1, with unresolved D. Trimming removed 4 bases from V and 3 bases from J, with 13 bases in between. This CDR3 contains 15 residues. Germline V gives CDR1 LGHDT, CDR2 YNNKEL (reference sequence). CDR3 protein: CASSLSPANYNEQFF. The CDR3 DNA follows: TGTGCCAGCAGCCTATCGCCGGCAAACTACAATGAGCAGTTCTTC.

The chain has TRBV5-4 and TRBJ2-5; perhaps D is TRBD1 or TRBD2 (5 bases each). Germline loops: CDR1 SGHNT, CDR2 YYREEE (reference sequence). V lost 6 bases and J lost 4, with 16 bases in between. There are 14 residues in the CDR3. CDR3 residues: CASKSPGPRETQYF. The CDR3 DNA reads TGTGCCAGCAAATCACCGGGGCCTAGAGAGACCCAGTACTTC.

This clonotype occurred many times. This chain connects TRBV7-9 to TRBJ1-4, with no clear D. CDR3 length: 15 amino acids. V was trimmed by 1 base and J by 5 bases, leaving 11 bases between them. CDR1 and CDR2 from the germline V gene are SEHNR and FQNEAQ (reference sequence). The chain's CDR3 is CASSLVVGKNEKLFF. CDR3 sequence (DNA): TGTGCCAGCAGCTTAGTTGTAGGAAAGAATGAAAAACTGTTTTTT.

This clonotype was found many times. The gene calls are TRBV4-1 and TRBJ1-2; no clear D gene. Trimming shortened V by 2 bases and J by 0 bases, and 10 bases separated the two germline ends. CDR1 is MGHRA and CDR2 is YSYEKL in the germline V gene. The CDR3 length is 15 residues. The CDR3 protein is CASSQPTDSNYGYTF. CDR3 in DNA: TGCGCCAGCAGCCAACCGACTGATTCTAACTATGGCTACACCTTC.

This clonotype was seen ten or more times. The chain uses TRBV20-1 and TRBJ2-7; the match to TRBD1 covers 9 bases. The CDR3 runs 13 residues. Trimming took 6 bases from V and 3 from J; bases not matched to a gene: 6. The germline CDR1 and CDR2 sequences are DFQATT and SNEGSKA (reference sequence). The CDR3: CSALRDRDYEQYF. The CDR3 bases are TGCAGTGCCCTACGGGACAGGGACTACGAGCAGTACTTC.

This clonotype was detected ten times or more. The chain is built from TRBV24-1 and TRBJ2-3; D is undetermined. V lost 7 bases to trimming and J lost 2 bases, with 9 bases between them. Germline V gene sequence: CDR1 KGHDR, CDR2 SFDVKD. The CDR3 covers 13 residues. The CDR3: CATRSENTDTQYF. As DNA, the CDR3 is TGTGCCACCAGAAGCGAGAACACAGATACGCAGTATTTT.

This clonotype appeared many times. The chain carries TRBV11-3 and TRBJ2-7; either TRBD1 or TRBD2 may fit D (5 bases each). Trimming left V 7 bases short and J 3 bases short, with 19 bases between. Looked up from germline, CDR1 is SGHNT and CDR2 is YENEEA. CDR3 size: 15 residues. CDR3 DNA: TGTGCCAGCAATCGCTTTGGGGGACGGCACTACGAGCAGTACTTC. The encoded protein is CASNRFGGRHYEQYF.